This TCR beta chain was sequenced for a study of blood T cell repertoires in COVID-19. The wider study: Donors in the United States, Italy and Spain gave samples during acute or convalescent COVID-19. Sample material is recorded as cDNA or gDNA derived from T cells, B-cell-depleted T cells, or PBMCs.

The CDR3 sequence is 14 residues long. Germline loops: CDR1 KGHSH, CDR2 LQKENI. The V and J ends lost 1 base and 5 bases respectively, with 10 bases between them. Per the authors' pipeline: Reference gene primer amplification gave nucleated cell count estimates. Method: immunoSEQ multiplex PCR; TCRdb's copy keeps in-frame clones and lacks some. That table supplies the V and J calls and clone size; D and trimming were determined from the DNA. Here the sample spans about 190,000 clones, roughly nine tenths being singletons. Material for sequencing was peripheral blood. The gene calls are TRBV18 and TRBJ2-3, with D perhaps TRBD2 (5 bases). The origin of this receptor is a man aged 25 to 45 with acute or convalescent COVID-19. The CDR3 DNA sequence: TGTGCCAGCTCACCACTAACCGGGGAAGATACGCAGTATTTT. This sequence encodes CASSPLTGEDTQYF.